This TCR beta chain was captured in a study of blood T cells in healthy people across ages. Sample donors were healthy Caucasian individuals that came from Russia, aged roughly 6 to 95. Study-wide points: It was not known whether donors were CMV positive (a possible confounder of expanded clonotype changes). Long-lived donors exceeded aged donors in naive CD4+ cells and diversity.

Turning to this clonotype: Its antigen is as yet unknown.

Primers used in a second PCR of about 7 to 11 cycles were a sample-barcoded 5' primer and a J-beta primer mix. The authors tagged each cDNA molecule using a template-switch adaptor with 12 random nucleotides. In TCRdb, the 5' RACE reads were re-called with MiXCR into one record per CDR3 protein. The table shows approximately 830,000 distinct CDR3 sequences, with less than 80% occurring only once. This CDR3 is 17 amino acids long. Germline loops: CDR1 LGHNT, CDR2 FRNRAP. The junction had 14 bases not matched to a gene; V was cut back by 5 bases and J by 5 bases. Input material: blood. This clonotype originated in a man aged 25-40 years in good health. This chain uses TRBV12-5 with TRBJ2-1; 8 positions match TRBD2. The CDR3 reads CASGPRRVAGGNNEQFF. The CDR3 DNA is TGTGCTAGTGGTCCCCGTCGGGTGGCGGGGGGAAACAATGAGCAGTTCTTC.